This T cell receptor beta chain stems from a study of blood T cell repertoires in COVID-19 (dated by TCRdb to the early 2020s). About the full investigation: Samples from collaborators originated in the United States, Italy and Spain and spanned both the acute and convalescent phases of COVID-19. Samples were obtained from the ongoing ImmuneRACE study (first 160 participants) and from 1,254 subjects provided by 6 global collaborators. A freely available public database, intended as a resource for researchers studying the immune response to SARS-CoV-2, is where the repertoires were released. HLA class I and class II types, where available, came from metadata supplied by the sample provider rather than from assay-based typing. Deeply sampled blood TCRbeta repertoires from subjects exposed to, actively infected with, or recovered from COVID-19 were included in the dataset. A de-identified subject ID, COVID-19 status, age in years and sex were almost always included in the sample metadata. The material from the prospective study consisted of cDNA or gDNA derived from T cells, B-cell-depleted T cells, or PBMCs. General findings and caveats noted by the study authors: Clinical and demographic metadata were provided uncurated, with the amount varying by source and participant.

At one collaborating source in Seattle, patients were enrolled during active infection and were followed longitudinally through the course of disease. Whole blood was collected in K2EDTA tubes by collaborating institutions according to the institutions' own protocols. Collaborator samples were shipped for TCRbeta analysis as frozen whole blood, isolated PBMCs, or DNA extracted from either sample type. TCRbeta CDR3 regions were amplified from genomic DNA using the immunoSEQ Assay, a bias-controlled multiplex PCR. The study's processing was this. Nucleated cell counts per sample were estimated from amplification of reference gene primers within the assay. Sequence reads were collapsed and filtered to measure the absolute abundance of every unique TCRbeta CDR3 rearrangement. For each sample, productive Simpson clonality was calculated as the square root of Simpson's diversity index across productive rearrangements. The clones in this table, taken by TCRdb from immuneACCESS, are in-frame only. Not every clone is retained; where verified, under half of the shortfall comes from an unresolved V gene, and the cause of the rest is unknown. V, J and clone size reflect that table, while D and trimming were determined from the DNA. The sample data list 200,000 to 250,000 clones, and around 83% of these were observed just once. 10% of the sample belongs to the ten largest clones.

V drops 2 bases and J drops 3 bases, leaving 8 bases in between. The cysteine opens and the phenylalanine closes a CDR3 of 14 amino acids. The sequence is cut down to CDR3 DNA, 42 bases in frame from base 1. The germline V gene yields MNHEY for CDR1 and SVGEGT for CDR2. On this clone itself: No cognate antigen has been identified for it. Base qualities are not recorded, but no much larger clone differs from it by a single base.

In this chain, TRBV6-2 or TRBV6-3 is recombined with TRBJ1-5; possibly the D gene is TRBD1, per 6 matching bases. The clonotype was recovered from a woman in her 50s with COVID-19, enrolled during active disease. Sequencing was performed on peripheral blood. The bases read TGTGCCAGCAGTTACACAGGGACCAATCAGCCCCAGCATTTT. This codes for CASSYTGTNQPQHF.